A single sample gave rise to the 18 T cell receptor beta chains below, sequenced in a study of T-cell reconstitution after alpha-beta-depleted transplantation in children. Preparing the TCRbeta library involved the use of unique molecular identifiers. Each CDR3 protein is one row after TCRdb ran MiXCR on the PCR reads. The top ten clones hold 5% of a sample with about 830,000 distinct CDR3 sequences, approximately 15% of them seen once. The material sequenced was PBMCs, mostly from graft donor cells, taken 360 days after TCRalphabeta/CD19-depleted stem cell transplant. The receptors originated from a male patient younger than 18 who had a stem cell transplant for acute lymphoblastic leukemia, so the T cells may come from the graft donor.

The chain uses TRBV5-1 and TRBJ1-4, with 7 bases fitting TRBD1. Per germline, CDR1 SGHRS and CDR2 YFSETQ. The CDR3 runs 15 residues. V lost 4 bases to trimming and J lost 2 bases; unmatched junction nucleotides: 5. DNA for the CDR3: TGCGCCAGCAGCCGGAAACAGGGGACTAATGAAAAACTGTTTTTT. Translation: CASSRKQGTNEKLFF.

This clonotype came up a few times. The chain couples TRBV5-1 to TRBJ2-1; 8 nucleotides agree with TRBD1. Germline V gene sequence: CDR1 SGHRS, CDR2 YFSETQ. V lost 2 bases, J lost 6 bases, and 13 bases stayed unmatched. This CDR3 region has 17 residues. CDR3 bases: TGCGCCAGCAGCTTCAGGGGGCTTTCCCCCTTCGGCAATGAGCAGTTCTTC. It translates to CASSFRGLSPFGNEQFF.

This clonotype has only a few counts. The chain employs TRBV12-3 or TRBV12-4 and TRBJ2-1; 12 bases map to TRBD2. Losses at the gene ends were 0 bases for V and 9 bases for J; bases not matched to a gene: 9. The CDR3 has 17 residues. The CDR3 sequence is CASSLAPTSGSGGEQFF. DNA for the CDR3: TGTGCCAGCAGTTTAGCGCCGACTAGCGGGAGTGGAGGTGAGCAGTTCTTC.

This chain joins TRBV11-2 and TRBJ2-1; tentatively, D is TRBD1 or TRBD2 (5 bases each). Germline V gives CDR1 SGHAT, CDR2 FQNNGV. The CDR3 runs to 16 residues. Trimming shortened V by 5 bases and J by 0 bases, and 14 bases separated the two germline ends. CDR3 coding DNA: TGTGCCAGCAGCCCCTACGGGGCCAGCTCCTACAATGAGCAGTTCTTC. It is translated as CASSPYGASSYNEQFF.

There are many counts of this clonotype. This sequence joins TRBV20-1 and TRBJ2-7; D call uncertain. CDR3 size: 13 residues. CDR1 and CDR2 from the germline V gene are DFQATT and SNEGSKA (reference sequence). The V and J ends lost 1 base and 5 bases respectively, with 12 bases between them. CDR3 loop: CSARVSFPHEQYF. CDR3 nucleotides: TGCAGTGCTAGAGTTAGCTTTCCCCACGAGCAGTACTTC.

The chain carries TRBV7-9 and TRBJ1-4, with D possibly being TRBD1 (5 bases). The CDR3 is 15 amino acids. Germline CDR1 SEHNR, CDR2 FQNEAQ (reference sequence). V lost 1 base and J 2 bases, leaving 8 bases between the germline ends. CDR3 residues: CASSLVDSTNEKLFF. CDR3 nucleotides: TGTGCCAGCAGCTTAGTCGACAGTACTAATGAAAAACTGTTTTTT.

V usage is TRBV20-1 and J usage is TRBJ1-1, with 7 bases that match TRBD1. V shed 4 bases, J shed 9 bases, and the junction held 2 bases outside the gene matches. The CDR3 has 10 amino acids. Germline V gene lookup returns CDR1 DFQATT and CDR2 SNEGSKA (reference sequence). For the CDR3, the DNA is TGCAGTGCTAAACAGGGGCAAGCTTTCTTT. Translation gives CSAKQGQAFF.

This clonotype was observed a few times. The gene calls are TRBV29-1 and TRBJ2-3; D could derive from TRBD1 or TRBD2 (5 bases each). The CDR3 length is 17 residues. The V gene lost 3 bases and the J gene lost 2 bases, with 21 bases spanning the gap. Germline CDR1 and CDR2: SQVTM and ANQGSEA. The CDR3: CSVDGLRGRPHTDTQYF. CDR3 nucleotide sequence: TGCAGCGTTGACGGGCTGAGGGGCAGGCCACACACAGATACGCAGTATTTT.

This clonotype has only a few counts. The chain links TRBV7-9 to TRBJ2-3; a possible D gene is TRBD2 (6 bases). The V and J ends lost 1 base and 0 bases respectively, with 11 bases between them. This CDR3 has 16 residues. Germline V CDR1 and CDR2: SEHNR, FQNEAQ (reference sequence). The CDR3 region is CASSLDRGVSTDTQYF. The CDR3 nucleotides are TGTGCCAGCAGCTTAGATCGCGGGGTTAGCACAGATACGCAGTATTTT.

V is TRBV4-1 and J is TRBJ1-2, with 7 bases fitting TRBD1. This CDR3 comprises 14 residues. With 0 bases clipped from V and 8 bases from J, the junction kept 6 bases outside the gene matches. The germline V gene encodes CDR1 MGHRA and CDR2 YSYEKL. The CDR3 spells CASSQDRGTDGYTF. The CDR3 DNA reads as TGCGCCAGCAGCCAAGATCGGGGGACAGACGGCTACACCTTC.

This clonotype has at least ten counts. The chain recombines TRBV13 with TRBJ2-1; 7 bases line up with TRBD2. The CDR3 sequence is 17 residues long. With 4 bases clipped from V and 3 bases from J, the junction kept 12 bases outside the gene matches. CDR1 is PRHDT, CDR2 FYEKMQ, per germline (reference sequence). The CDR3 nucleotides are TGTGCCAGCAGCTCCCCCCCGTTAGGGAGGGACTACAATGAGCAGTTCTTC. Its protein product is CASSSPPLGRDYNEQFF.

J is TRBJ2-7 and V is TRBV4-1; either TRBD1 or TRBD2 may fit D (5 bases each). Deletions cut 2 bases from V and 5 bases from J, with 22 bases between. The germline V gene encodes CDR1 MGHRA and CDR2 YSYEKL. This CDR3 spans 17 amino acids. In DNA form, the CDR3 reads TGCGCCAGCAGCCAATCACCCCCGGGGACCATAACGGACGAGCAGTACTTC. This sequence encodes CASSQSPPGTITDEQYF.

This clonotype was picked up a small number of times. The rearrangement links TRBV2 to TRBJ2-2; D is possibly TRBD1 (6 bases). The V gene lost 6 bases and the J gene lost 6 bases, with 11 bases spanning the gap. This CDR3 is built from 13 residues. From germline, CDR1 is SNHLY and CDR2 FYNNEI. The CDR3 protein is CASRFTGPGELFF. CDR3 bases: TGTGCCAGCAGGTTTACAGGGCCCGGGGAGCTGTTTTTT.

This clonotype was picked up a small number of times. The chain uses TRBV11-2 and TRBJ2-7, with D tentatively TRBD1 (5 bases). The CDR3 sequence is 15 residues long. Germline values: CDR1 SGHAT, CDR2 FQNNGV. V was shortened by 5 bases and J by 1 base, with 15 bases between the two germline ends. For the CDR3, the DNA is TGTGCCAGCAGCCCCATAAGGACAAGTTCCTACGAGCAGTACTTC. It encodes CASSPIRTSSYEQYF. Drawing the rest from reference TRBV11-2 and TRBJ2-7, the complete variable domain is EAGVAQSPRYKIIEKRQSVAFWCNPISGHATLYWYQQILGQGPKLLIQFQNNGVVDDSQLPKDRFSAERLKGVDSTLKIQPAKLEDSAVYLCASSPIRTSSYEQYFGPGTRLTVT.

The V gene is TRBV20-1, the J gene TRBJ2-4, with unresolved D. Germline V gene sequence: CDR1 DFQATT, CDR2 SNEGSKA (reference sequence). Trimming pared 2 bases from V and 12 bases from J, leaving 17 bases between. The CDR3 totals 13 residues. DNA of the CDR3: TGCAGTGCTAGAAGGGCTAGTTCGAAGAATCAGTACTTC. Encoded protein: CSARRASSKNQYF.

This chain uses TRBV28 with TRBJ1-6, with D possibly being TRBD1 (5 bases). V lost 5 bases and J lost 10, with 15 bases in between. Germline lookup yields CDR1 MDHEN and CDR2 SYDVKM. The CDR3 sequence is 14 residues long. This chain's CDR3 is CASSLRGAGSPLHF. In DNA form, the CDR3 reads TGTGCCAGCAGTCTCCGTGGGGCAGGATCACCCCTCCACTTT. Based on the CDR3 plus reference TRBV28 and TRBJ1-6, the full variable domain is DVKVTQSSRYLVKRTGEKVFLECVQDMDHENMFWYRQDPGLGLRLIYFSYDVKMKEKGDIPEGYSVSREKKERFSLILESASTNQTSMYLCASSLRGAGSPLHFGNGTRLTVT.

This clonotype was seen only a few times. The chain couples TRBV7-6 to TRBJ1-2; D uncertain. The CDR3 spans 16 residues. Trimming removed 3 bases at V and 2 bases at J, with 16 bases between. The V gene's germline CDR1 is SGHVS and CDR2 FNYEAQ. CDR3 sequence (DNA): TGTGCCAGCAGCTTCCCGCGGGGAAAGTTGAACTATGGCTACACCTTC. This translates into CASSFPRGKLNYGYTF.

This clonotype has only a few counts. The CDR3 DNA is TGCGCCAGCAGCTTGGACGGCAACGGCAATGGCTACACCTTC. This sequence encodes CASSLDGNGNGYTF. This chain uses TRBV5-1 with TRBJ1-2; D is unresolved. This CDR3 contains 14 residues. CDR1 and CDR2 from the germline V gene are SGHRS and YFSETQ. V was pared by 0 bases and J by 6 bases, with 12 bases between.